This T cell receptor (beta chain) was sequenced during a study of graft-versus-host responses after intestinal transplantation. V lost 0 bases to trimming and J lost 7 bases, with 4 bases between them. This CDR3 spans 12 amino acids. The germline CDR1 and CDR2 sequences are MNHEY and SMNVEV (reference sequence). A word on this clone: Its antigen is unidentified.

Overall study results and limits: Allografts carried high graft-versus-host to host-versus-graft clonal ratios in patients having graft-donor T cell macrochimerism. Among recipient marrow samples, GvH clones were found; some appeared first in ileum or blood.

The method was immunoSEQ multiplex PCR; TCRdb's version includes in-frame clones alone and lacks a portion of them. The sample gives some 70,000 clones, about nine tenths of which show up once; around 7.8% is in the top ten. V and J are TRBV27 and TRBJ2-1; D uncertain. The specimen comprised unstimulated CD8+ T cells sorted from spleen or lymph node cells, sampled before transplant. The receptor comes from a human donor who was the organ donor for an intestinal transplant. The CDR3 DNA reads TGTGCCAGCAGTTTATCCAGGAATGAGCAGTTCTTC. It specifies CASSLSRNEQFF.